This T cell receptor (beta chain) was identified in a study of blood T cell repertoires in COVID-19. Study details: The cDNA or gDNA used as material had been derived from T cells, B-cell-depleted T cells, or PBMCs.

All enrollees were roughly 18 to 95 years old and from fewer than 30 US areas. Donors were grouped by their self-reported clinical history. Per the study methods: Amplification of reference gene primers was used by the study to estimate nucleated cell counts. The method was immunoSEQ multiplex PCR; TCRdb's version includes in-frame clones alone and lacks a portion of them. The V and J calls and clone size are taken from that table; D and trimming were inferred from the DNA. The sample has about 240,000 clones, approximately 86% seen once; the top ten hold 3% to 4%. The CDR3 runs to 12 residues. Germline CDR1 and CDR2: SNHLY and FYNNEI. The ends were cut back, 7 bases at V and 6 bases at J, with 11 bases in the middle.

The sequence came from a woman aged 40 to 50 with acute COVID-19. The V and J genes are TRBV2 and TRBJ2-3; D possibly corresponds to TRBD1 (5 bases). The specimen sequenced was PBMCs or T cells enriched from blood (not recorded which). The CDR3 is CASNQGQDTQYF. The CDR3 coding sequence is TGTGCCAGCAACCAGGGTCAGGATACGCAGTATTTT.